This TCR beta chain was sequenced during a study of T cell changes during pregnancy in multiple sclerosis. Germline CDR1 is LGHNA and CDR2 is YNFKEQ. After removal of 1 base from V and 5 bases from J, the junction contained 5 bases not matched to a gene. This CDR3 is built from 16 residues. Only a few counts were recorded for this clone. Only in-frame clones appear in the TCRdb table, and some are missing; sequencing was by immunoSEQ multiplex PCR. The sample lists approximately 50,000 clones; approximately 92% were seen once. This specimen consisted of CD4+ T cells from peripheral blood mononuclear cells, obtained in the third trimester of pregnancy. This TCR came from a female donor with multiple sclerosis, enrolled in a pregnancy study. V and J are TRBV4-2 and TRBJ2-5; 12 nucleotides line up with TRBD1. The CDR3 loop is CASSQGAGQGAETQYF. The DNA for the CDR3 is TGTGCCAGCAGCCAAGGTGCGGGACAGGGGGCGGAGACCCAGTACTTC.